The clone carrying this TCR beta chain was seen just once. Its antigen is unknown. TCRdb's table, derived via immunoSEQ multiplex PCR, lists solely in-frame clones and lacks some. The sample has about 2.3 million clones, over 85% seen once. The sample comes from a study of shared clonotypes between healthy human individuals. Between the trimmed V and J ends, which lost 2 bases and 5 bases, there was a span of 17 bases. The CDR3 loop spans 15 amino acids. Per germline, CDR1 SGHNT and CDR2 YYREEE (reference sequence). Findings of the study overall: The sharing of 5% to 5.5% of naive CD4 clonotypes was seen across a handful of donors. Rarefaction demonstrated incomplete sorted-subset sequencing despite large depth.

The TCR was taken from a man younger than 35 in good health. Some clones in this sample may be carry-over from other donors' samples. Material: naive CD4+ T cells from PBMCs. Subset defined: CD45RA+ positively selected. This sequence joins TRBV5-4 and TRBJ2-7; possibly TRBD2 for D (6 bases). The CDR3 is CASSLSGRLGDEQYF. In DNA, the CDR3 is TGTGCCAGCAGCTTATCTGGGAGGCTAGGGGACGAGCAGTACTTC.